The 24 T cell receptor beta chains presented below share a single source sample, sequenced in a study of cytomegalovirus exposure and HLA in healthy donors. PCR used 60 Vbeta primers and 13 Jbeta primers. TCRdb keeps only in-frame clones here, not all; method: immunoSEQ multiplex PCR. The table shows 85,000 to 130,000 clones, with approximately 81% occurring only once. Sample: PBMCs. The receptor source for this set is a male donor in good health and CMV-seropositive.

The gene calls are TRBV28 and TRBJ1-5; no clear D. The CDR3 is 15 residues long. V was clipped by 7 bases and J by 11 bases, with 24 bases between them. Germline CDR1 and CDR2: MDHEN and SYDVKM. In DNA, the CDR3 is TGTGCCAGCACTTTTTCTGATCGGGGTCTCCAAGCCCAGCATTTT. Translation: CASTFSDRGLQAQHF.

With respect to this clone: An end of the junction differs from the germline gene, which may be a read error. The gene calls are TRBV29-1 and TRBJ2-7, with a tentative D call TRBD1 (5 bases). CDR3 length equals 13 residues. Germline V gene data show CDR1 as SQVTM and CDR2 as ANQGSEA. The CDR3 loop is CSVALTDAYKQYF. The DNA of the CDR3 is TGCAGCGTTGCGCTGACAGACGCCTACAAGCAGTACTTC.

The rearrangement links TRBV30 to TRBJ2-1; 7 bases are a match to TRBD2. Germline trimming cut 3 bases from V and 5 bases from J; bases unmatched to any gene: 13. Germline CDR1 GTSNPN, CDR2 SVGIG (reference sequence). The CDR3 totals 16 residues. CDR3 protein: CAWRYPGLAVNNEQFF. For the CDR3, the DNA is TGTGCCTGGAGGTACCCGGGGCTAGCGGTTAACAATGAGCAGTTCTTC.

This chain links TRBV7-9 with TRBJ2-2; a possible D gene is TRBD1 (6 bases). V was clipped by 5 bases and J by 1 base, with 11 bases between them. The CDR3 sequence is 15 residues long. The germline V gene encodes CDR1 SEHNR and CDR2 FQNEAQ (reference sequence). The DNA of the CDR3 is TGTGCCAGCAGCGAGTACAGGGTGAACACCGGGGAGCTGTTTTTT. Residues: CASSEYRVNTGELFF.

J is TRBJ1-1 and V is TRBV2; 12 positions match TRBD1. With V trimmed by 7 bases and J by 1 base, 13 bases remained unmatched. Germline V gene sequence: CDR1 SNHLY, CDR2 FYNNEI. This CDR3 is 18 amino acids long. The CDR3: CASTEPGQGARGNTEAFF. In nucleotides, the CDR3 is TGTGCCAGCACCGAACCGGGACAGGGGGCTCGTGGGAACACTGAAGCTTTCTTT.

The CDR3: CASSNRGQGPYGYTF. DNA of the CDR3: TGTGCCAGCAGCAATAGGGGACAGGGACCCTATGGCTACACCTTC. This rearrangement joins TRBV7-8 to TRBJ1-2, with 9 nucleotides matching TRBD1. Trimming took 5 bases from V and 4 from J; bases not matched to a gene: 8. The CDR3 has 15 residues. The germline CDR1 and CDR2 sequences are SGHVS and FQNEAQ. The variable domain in full, with the rest retrieved from reference TRBV7-8 and TRBJ1-2, is GAGVSQSPRYKVAKRGQDVALRCDPISGHVSLFWYQQALGQGPEFLTYFQNEAQLDKSGLPSDRFFAERPEGSVSTLKIQRTQQEDSAVYLCASSNRGQGPYGYTFGSGTRLTVV.

Only a few counts were recorded for this clone. J is TRBJ2-1 and V is TRBV5-6, with a weak D call TRBD2 (5 bases). This CDR3 is 15 amino acids long. CDR1 SGHDT and CDR2 YYEEEE come from the germline V gene. V lost 0 bases and J lost 0, with 7 bases in between. The CDR3 DNA sequence: TGTGCCAGCAGCTTGGGCGGAGGCTCCTACAATGAGCAGTTCTTC. Translating it yields CASSLGGGSYNEQFF.

J is TRBJ1-5 and V is TRBV30; 8 nucleotides align to TRBD1. V dropped 0 bases and J dropped 4; count of bases not matched to a gene: 8. Germline V gene sequence: CDR1 GTSNPN, CDR2 SVGIG (reference sequence). CDR3 length equals 16 residues. CDR3 in DNA: TGTGCCTGGAGTGTAAGTGGCAGGGGGCTGAATCAGCCCCAGCATTTT. This codes for CAWSVSGRGLNQPQHF.

There are a few counts of this clone. The gene calls are TRBV5-8 and TRBJ2-4; D perhaps matches TRBD2 (6 bases). Germline CDR1 is SGHTS and CDR2 is YDEGEE. The CDR3 contains 15 residues. The V and J ends lost 4 bases and 7 bases respectively, with 18 bases between them. The CDR3 DNA reads as TGTGCCAGCAGCCGGGACTTAACACGACCTAACATTCAGTACTTC. It encodes CASSRDLTRPNIQYF.

V gene TRBV30 combines with J gene TRBJ2-7; tentatively, D is TRBD1 (6 bases). Germline assignment: CDR1 GTSNPN and CDR2 SVGIG (reference sequence). V shed 0 bases and J shed 6 bases, with 6 bases lying between them. The CDR3 consists of 11 residues. The CDR3 spells CAWSVRGEQYF. The CDR3, as DNA: TGTGCCTGGAGTGTCAGGGGCGAGCAGTACTTC.

The rearrangement joins TRBV11-3 to TRBJ1-6, with 7 bases fitting TRBD1. Trimming removed 7 bases from V and 4 bases from J; junction bases left unmatched: 10. The CDR3 is 16 amino acids. Germline assignment: CDR1 SGHNT and CDR2 YENEEA. CDR3: CASTAGGRNYNSPLHF. CDR3 coding DNA: TGTGCCAGCACAGCAGGGGGTCGAAATTATAATTCACCCCTCCACTTT.

This chain links TRBV27 with TRBJ2-1; 12 positions agree with TRBD1. This CDR3 is built from 15 residues. CDR1 is MNHEY, CDR2 SMNVEV, per germline (reference sequence). Trimming took 6 bases from V and 6 from J; bases not matched to a gene: 6. The CDR3 is CASSPGTGGFNEQFF. CDR3 nucleotides: TGTGCCAGCAGCCCAGGGACAGGGGGCTTCAATGAGCAGTTCTTC.

The chain couples TRBV5-4 to TRBJ2-7, with 9 nucleotides matching TRBD1. The CDR3 contains 14 residues. Germline CDR1 reads SGHNT; CDR2 reads YYREEE (reference sequence). With 3 bases clipped from V and 2 bases from J, the junction kept 3 bases outside the gene matches. This CDR3 is CASSWDRDPYEQYF. CDR3 nucleotide sequence: TGTGCCAGCAGCTGGGACAGGGACCCCTACGAGCAGTACTTC.

CDR3: CASSEDHLTGGYNEQFF. CDR3 nucleotide sequence: TGTGCCAGCAGTGAAGATCACTTGACAGGGGGTTACAATGAGCAGTTCTTC. The chain is built from TRBV2 and TRBJ2-1, with 9 bases fitting TRBD1. The CDR3 is made up of 17 amino acids. V gave up 1 base and J gave up 4 bases; unmatched junction bases: 8. Germline V gene lookup returns CDR1 SNHLY and CDR2 FYNNEI.

This clone was observed a few times. This chain joins TRBV11-2 and TRBJ2-7; TRBD1 agrees at 7 bases. The V segment lost 8 bases and the J segment 4 bases; nucleotides outside the gene matches: 20. The CDR3 spans 17 residues. Germline lookup yields CDR1 SGHAT and CDR2 FQNNGV. The CDR3 bases are TGTGCCAGCCAGTCACGTGGTTATCGGGACAGAAAATACGAGCAGTACTTC. It translates to CASQSRGYRDRKYEQYF.

The V call is TRBV5-1, the J call TRBJ2-3; 10 nucleotides match TRBD1. CDR3 length: 17 amino acids. The germline V gene has CDR1 SGHRS and CDR2 YFSETQ. The trim removed 0 bases at V and 4 bases at J, leaving 8 bases unmatched. For the CDR3, the DNA is TGCGCCAGCAGCTTGGCCAGTTGGGACAGGGGTGCAGATACGCAGTATTTT. This codes for CASSLASWDRGADTQYF.

This chain joins TRBV6-1 and TRBJ2-2; 9 nucleotides line up with TRBD1. The ends lost 7 bases at V and 6 bases at J; junction bases unmatched: 9. Per the germline V gene, CDR1 is MNHNS and CDR2 is SASEGT. CDR3 size: 15 residues. The CDR3 region has the DNA TGTGCCAGCAAGACCGGGACAGGGAATTCCGGGGAGCTGTTTTTT. Translating gives CASKTGTGNSGELFF.

This clone has only one observation. The chain employs TRBV5-5 and TRBJ1-1, with D possibly TRBD1 on 6 matching bases. V was trimmed by 0 bases and J by 6 bases, leaving 12 bases between them. Germline V gives CDR1 SGHKS, CDR2 YYEKEE (reference sequence). The CDR3 has 14 residues. The CDR3 here is CASSLDGQYPEAFF. CDR3 sequence (DNA): TGTGCCAGCAGCTTGGATGGACAGTACCCTGAAGCTTTCTTT.

The chain recombines TRBV30 with TRBJ1-2; 9 bases are a match to TRBD1. Per the germline V gene, CDR1 is GTSNPN and CDR2 is SVGIG (reference sequence). The CDR3 covers 13 residues. Losses at the gene ends were 4 bases for V and 4 bases for J; bases not matched to a gene: 4. Here the CDR3 DNA reads TGTGCCTGGAACACAGGGGGCGGCTATGGCTACACCTTC. This codes for CAWNTGGGYGYTF.

This chain joins TRBV5-5 and TRBJ1-5; no reliable D call. Germline-derived CDR1 and CDR2 are SGHKS and YYEKEE (reference sequence). The V end was cut by 2 bases, the J end by 4 bases, with 10 bases between. This CDR3 contains 14 residues. For the CDR3, the DNA is TGTGCCAGCAGCTTTCGGCAGACAAATCAGCCCCAGCATTTT. Amino acids: CASSFRQTNQPQHF. Looking up the rest from reference TRBV5-5 and TRBJ1-5 gives the full variable domain: DAGVTQSPTHLIKTRGQQVTLRCSPISGHKSVSWYQQVLGQGPQFIFQYYEKEERGRGNFPDRFSARQFPNYSSELNVNALLLGDSALYLCASSFRQTNQPQHFGDGTRLSIL.

The chain couples TRBV2 to TRBJ1-1, with D possibly being TRBD1 (5 bases). V was clipped by 9 bases and J by 1 base, with 12 bases between them. Germline V gene sequence: CDR1 SNHLY, CDR2 FYNNEI. This CDR3 is 13 amino acids long. This CDR3 is CARGTRQNTEAFF. In DNA, the CDR3 is TGTGCCAGGGGGACTAGACAGAACACTGAAGCTTTCTTT.

CDR3 region: CASSLSGTSTDTQYF. In DNA, the CDR3 is TGTGCCAGCAGCCTATCGGGTACTAGCACAGATACGCAGTATTTT. The V call is TRBV7-2, the J call TRBJ2-3; D is ambiguous. The CDR3 runs to 15 residues. V lost 5 bases and J lost 0, with 12 bases in between. Germline V CDR1 and CDR2: SGHTA, FQGNSA.

In its sample, this clone was seen a few times. This chain links TRBV6-5 with TRBJ2-1; TRBD2 is a possible D gene (7 bases). V lost 5 bases to trimming and J lost 9 bases, with 20 bases between them. Germline V lookup: CDR1 MNHEY, CDR2 SVGAGI. The CDR3 is 15 residues long. The CDR3 sequence: CASSTQGGGGGEQFF. The CDR3 DNA is TGTGCCAGCAGTACCCAGGGCGGGGGCGGTGGTGAGCAGTTCTTC.

J is TRBJ2-7 and V is TRBV9; 8 nucleotides line up with TRBD2. The length of the CDR3 is 14 residues. Trimming cost V 4 bases and J 5 bases; bases outside gene matches: 8. Germline V gives CDR1 SGDLS, CDR2 YYNGEE. The CDR3 loop is CASSLGLAHHEQYV. The CDR3 DNA reads as TGTGCCAGCAGCCTAGGACTAGCTCACCACGAGCAGTACGTC.